This TCR beta chain emerged from a study of T cells after yellow fever vaccination. The wider study: With SMART-Seq v4 Ultra Low Input, the fractions containing low cell numbers were prepared. Findings and limits, study-wide: Weaker overall, the secondary response nonetheless peaked faster (day 5 versus 15).

TCRdb reprocessed the 5' RACE reads via MiXCR and lists one record per CDR3 protein. The sample gives some 560,000 distinct CDR3 sequences, about 19% of which show up once; around an eighth is in the top ten. Notes on this clonotype: As yet, its antigen is unknown.

The CDR3 spans 15 residues. Germline trimming cut 6 bases from V and 0 bases from J; bases unmatched to any gene: 4. V gene TRBV12-3 or TRBV12-4 combines with J gene TRBJ1-5; TRBD1 matches at 8 bases. This sequence originates from a man younger than 45 who received the YFV17D yellow fever vaccine. The sequences come from PBMCs, collected 15 days after the yellow fever booster vaccination. CDR3 residues: CASRQDRVSNQPQHF. Here the CDR3 DNA reads TGTGCCAGCAGACAGGACAGGGTTAGCAATCAGCCCCAGCATTTT.